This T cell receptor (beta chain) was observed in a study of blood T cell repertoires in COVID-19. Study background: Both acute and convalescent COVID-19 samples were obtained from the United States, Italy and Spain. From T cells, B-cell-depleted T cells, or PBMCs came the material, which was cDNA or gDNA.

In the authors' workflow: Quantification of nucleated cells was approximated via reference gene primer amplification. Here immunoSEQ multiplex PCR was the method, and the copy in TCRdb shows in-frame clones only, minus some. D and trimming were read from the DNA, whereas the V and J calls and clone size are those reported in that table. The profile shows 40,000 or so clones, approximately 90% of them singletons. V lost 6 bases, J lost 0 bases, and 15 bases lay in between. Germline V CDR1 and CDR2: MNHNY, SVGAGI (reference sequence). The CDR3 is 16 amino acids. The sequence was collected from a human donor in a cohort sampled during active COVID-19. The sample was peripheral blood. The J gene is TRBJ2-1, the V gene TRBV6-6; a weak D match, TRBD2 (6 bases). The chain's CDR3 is CASSPLAKSSYNEQFF. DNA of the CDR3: TGTGCCAGCAGCCCACTAGCTAAGAGCTCCTACAATGAGCAGTTCTTC.